These 10 T cell receptor beta chains share one sample of origin, sequenced in a study of T cell repertoires in cytomegalovirus infection. One entry per CDR3 protein results from TCRdb running MiXCR on the reads. The sample carries hundreds of thousands of distinct CDR3 sequences, 15% to 20% recorded once. The sample comprised PBMCs. The receptors shown here come from a human donor in good health (CMV status not recorded). Some clones in this sample may be carry-over from other donors' samples.

The V gene is TRBV29-1, the J gene TRBJ2-7, with TRBD2 identical over 7 bases. In germline, CDR1 is SQVTM, CDR2 ANQGSEA. CDR3 length: 12 amino acids. The V segment lost 7 bases and the J segment 4 bases; nucleotides outside the gene matches: 7. The CDR3 loop reads CSALTGGYEQYF. For the CDR3, the DNA is TGCAGCGCCTTGACGGGGGGATACGAGCAGTACTTC.

There are a few counts of this clonotype. The chain links TRBV5-1 to TRBJ2-3; D ambiguous. V lost 0 bases to trimming and J lost 0 bases, with 11 bases between them. CDR3 size: 16 residues. Per the germline V gene, CDR1 is SGHRS and CDR2 is YFSETQ. The CDR3 region is CASSLGQPKSTDTQYF. CDR3 DNA sequence: TGCGCCAGCAGCTTGGGACAACCAAAAAGCACAGATACGCAGTATTTT.

The rearrangement links TRBV7-9 to TRBJ2-1, with D maybe TRBD1 (5 bases). Trimming stripped 0 bases from V and 3 bases from J, with 9 bases between. The CDR3 covers 15 residues. Germline CDR1 is SEHNR and CDR2 is FQNEAQ (reference sequence). CDR3 nucleotide sequence: TGTGCCAGCAGCTTAGCGCAGGGATTCTACAATGAGCAGTTCTTC. Its translation is CASSLAQGFYNEQFF.

This clonotype has ten or more counts. CDR3 residues: CASSATRTGKASTDTQYF. CDR3 nucleotide sequence: TGTGCCAGCAGCGCCACAAGAACGGGTAAAGCTAGCACAGATACGCAGTATTTT. The rearrangement joins TRBV7-6 to TRBJ2-3; D call uncertain. The germline V and J ends were trimmed by 5 bases and 0 bases, with 21 bases remaining between them. Per the germline V gene, CDR1 is SGHVS and CDR2 is FNYEAQ. The CDR3 length is 18 residues. Together with reference TRBV7-6 and TRBJ2-3, the CDR3 gives the full variable domain: GAGVSQSPRYKVTKRGQDVALRCDPISGHVSLYWYRQALGQGPEFLTYFNYEAQQDKSGLPNDRFSAERPEGSISTLTIQRTEQRDSAMYRCASSATRTGKASTDTQYFGPGTRLTVL.

The chain has TRBV12-3 or TRBV12-4 and TRBJ2-3; TRBD1 matches 8 bases. The CDR3 is 17 amino acids. With V trimmed by 7 bases and J by 11 bases, 23 bases remained unmatched. The CDR3 sequence: CASTLSLGRDRSWGQYF. In DNA form, the CDR3 reads TGTGCCAGCACCCTATCTTTGGGCCGGGACAGGAGTTGGGGGCAGTATTTT.

This clonotype was observed at least ten times. The chain carries TRBV7-2 and TRBJ2-2; D possibly corresponds to TRBD1 (5 bases). This CDR3 is built from 12 residues. Between the trimmed V and J ends, which lost 6 bases and 7 bases, there was a span of 9 bases. Germline V gene sequence: CDR1 SGHTA, CDR2 FQGNSA. CDR3 loop: CASSFRDGELFF. As DNA, the CDR3 is TGTGCCAGCAGTTTCAGGGACGGGGAGCTGTTTTTT.

This clonotype showed up many times. The gene calls are TRBV7-2 and TRBJ2-1, with 10 bases matching TRBD2. Unmatched junction bases numbered 7, after V lost 6 bases and J lost 2 bases. The CDR3 totals 16 residues. Germline V lookup: CDR1 SGHTA, CDR2 FQGNSA. The CDR3 protein is CASRSSGRATYNEQFF. The CDR3 bases are TGTGCCAGCAGGTCGAGCGGGAGGGCGACCTACAATGAGCAGTTCTTC.

Concerning this clonotype: A read error is possible here, since a much larger clone lies one base away. The chain combines TRBV5-8 with TRBJ1-1; D gene ambiguous. V was shortened by 4 bases and J by 0 bases, with 13 bases between the two germline ends. The CDR3 sequence is 15 residues long. CDR1 is SGHTS and CDR2 is YDEGEE in the germline V gene. CDR3 region: CASSPSYPLNTEAFF. CDR3 nucleotides: TGTGCCAGCAGCCCCTCCTATCCCTTGAACACTGAAGCTTTCTTT.

This clonotype turned up a few times. V gene TRBV6-1 combines with J gene TRBJ2-5, with a tentative D call TRBD1 (5 bases). The CDR3 has 14 amino acids. Germline assignment: CDR1 MNHNS and CDR2 SASEGT. Trimming removed 8 bases at V and 2 bases at J, with 15 bases between. In DNA, the CDR3 is TGTGCCAGCGCTCGGACACACACTCAAGAGACCCAGTACTTC. It codes for CASARTHTQETQYF.

This clonotype has ten or more counts. The chain links TRBV7-2 to TRBJ1-6, with D unclear. Trimming removed 3 bases from V and 7 bases from J, with 4 bases in between. The germline V gene has CDR1 SGHTA and CDR2 FQGNSA. The CDR3 runs to 12 residues. The CDR3 region is CASSFTNSPLHF. The CDR3 DNA is TGTGCCAGCAGCTTTACGAATTCACCCCTCCACTTT.